This T cell receptor (beta chain) emerged from a study of response to subunit inactivated influenza vaccine. The V and J ends lost 4 bases and 14 bases, in that order; junction bases with no gene match: 14. The CDR3 loop spans 14 amino acids. From germline, CDR1 is SGDLS and CDR2 YYNGEE. A single record per CDR3 protein comes from TCRdb applying MiXCR to the RT-PCR reads. The profile shows about 190,000 distinct CDR3 sequences, under 15% of them singletons. The V call is TRBV9, the J call TRBJ1-4; TRBD1 agrees at 7 bases. The source was CD8+ T cells sorted from PBMCs, collected 4 to 6 days after vaccination. The source is a man aged 45 to 65 who received an inactivated influenza vaccine. The CDR3 DNA reads as TGTGCCAGCAGCCCAGGACAGGCCCCTCTGTTGCTGTTTTTT. It codes for CASSPGQAPLLLFF. The full variable domain, completed using reference TRBV9 and TRBJ1-4, is DSGVTQTPKHLITATGQRVTLRCSPRSGDLSVYWYQQSLDQGLQFLIQYYNGEERAKGNILERFSAQQFPDLHSELNLSSLELGDSALYFCASSPGQAPLLLFFGSGTQLSVL.